A single sample gave rise to the 27 T cell receptor beta chains below, sequenced in a study of CD8 T cells in ankylosing spondylitis. Their target antigens are unknown. TCRdb itself ran the 5' RACE reads through MiXCR, one entry per CDR3 protein. Here the sample spans more than 650,000 distinct CDR3 sequences, about 10% being singletons. Whole-study findings and limits: Within ankylosing spondylitis blood, a TCR beta motif made up of under 10 highly homologous variants appeared to be characteristic.

The sample was blood, either unsorted or a sorted T cell fraction (not recorded which). The receptors were gathered from a male donor with ankylosing spondylitis.

This clonotype was observed many times. This chain uses TRBV5-1 with TRBJ1-6; D not resolved. V shed 4 bases and J shed 9 bases, with 8 bases lying between them. This CDR3 spans 12 amino acids. Germline V gene data show CDR1 as SGHRS and CDR2 as YFSETQ. The CDR3 loop reads CASSPNRSPLHF. CDR3 bases: TGCGCCAGCAGCCCCAATCGTTCACCCCTCCACTTT.

This clonotype has ten or more counts. This chain links TRBV10-3 with TRBJ2-2; 8 bases fit TRBD1. V gave up 2 bases and J gave up 1 base; unmatched junction bases: 6. Germline V gene data show CDR1 as ENHRY and CDR2 as SYGVKD. CDR3 length: 17 amino acids. The CDR3 is CAISERSGTGNTGELFF. CDR3 nucleotides: TGTGCCATCAGTGAGAGATCCGGGACAGGGAACACCGGGGAGCTGTTTTTT.

V is TRBV20-1 and J is TRBJ2-3; 8 positions agree with TRBD2. Per germline, CDR1 DFQATT and CDR2 SNEGSKA (reference sequence). This CDR3 has 13 amino acids. The junction had 3 bases not matched to a gene; V was cut back by 2 bases and J by 5 bases. The CDR3 nucleotides are TGCAGTGCTAGAAGCGGGGGAGGAGATACGCAGTATTTT. Protein sequence: CSARSGGGDTQYF.

This clonotype was counted at least ten times. The rearrangement joins TRBV7-2 to TRBJ2-3; D tentatively fits TRBD1 or TRBD2 (5 bases each). V gave up 10 bases and J gave up 2 bases, with 16 bases separating them. There are 14 residues in the CDR3. The germline CDR1 and CDR2 sequences are SGHTA and FQGNSA. The CDR3 protein is CATKLRDLTDTQYF. CDR3 DNA: TGTGCCACCAAGCTTCGGGACCTCACAGATACGCAGTATTTT. The full variable domain, rest sourced from reference TRBV7-2 and TRBJ2-3, is GAGVSQSPSNKVTEKGKDVELRCDPISGHTALYWYRQSLGQGLEFLIYFQGNSAPDKSGLPSDRFSAERTGGSVSTLTIQRTQQEDSAVYLCATKLRDLTDTQYFGPGTRLTVL.

The rearrangement joins TRBV7-2 to TRBJ1-1; D perhaps matches TRBD1 (5 bases). V lost 8 bases and J lost 3, with 13 bases in between. Germline V gives CDR1 SGHTA, CDR2 FQGNSA. The CDR3 is made up of 13 amino acids. CDR3 loop: CASRRGRDTEAFF. CDR3 nucleotides: TGTGCCAGCCGGCGGGGGAGGGACACTGAAGCTTTCTTT.

This clonotype was picked up many times. An end of the junction differs from the germline gene, which may be a read error. V and J are TRBV7-7 and TRBJ2-5; either TRBD1 or TRBD2 may supply D (5 bases each). This CDR3 is 15 amino acids long. CDR1 and CDR2 (germline): SSHAT, FNYEAQ (reference sequence). This CDR3 is CASSRTGTPEETQYF. The CDR3 DNA follows: TGTGCTAGCAGCCGAACCGGGACCCCTGAGGAGACCCAGTACTTC.

This clonotype was observed many times. The rearrangement joins TRBV6-5 to TRBJ2-1; D is tentatively TRBD1 or TRBD2 (5 bases each). The length of the CDR3 is 15 residues. The germline V and J ends were trimmed by 4 bases and 0 bases, with 10 bases remaining between them. Germline V gene data show CDR1 as MNHEY and CDR2 as SVGAGI. As DNA, the CDR3 is TGTGCCAGCAGTTTCGAGGGGAGCTCCTACAATGAGCAGTTCTTC. It encodes CASSFEGSSYNEQFF.

J is TRBJ2-3 and V is TRBV20-1; a possible D gene is TRBD2 (6 bases). CDR3 length: 13 amino acids. In germline, CDR1 is DFQATT, CDR2 SNEGSKA (reference sequence). V gave up 1 base and J gave up 4 bases, with 9 bases separating them. Here the CDR3 reads CSARVGGSDTQYF. In nucleotides, the CDR3 is TGCAGTGCTAGAGTAGGAGGGTCAGATACGCAGTATTTT.

This chain links TRBV5-1 with TRBJ2-7; maybe TRBD2 (7 bases). Trimming removed 0 bases at V and 2 bases at J, with 12 bases between. The CDR3 has 15 amino acids. Germline V CDR1 and CDR2: SGHRS, YFSETQ. The CDR3 reads CASSLGGGAAYEQYF. CDR3 bases: TGCGCCAGCAGCTTGGGTGGGGGGGCCGCCTACGAGCAGTACTTC. Full variable domain (rest looked up from reference TRBV5-1 and TRBJ2-7): KAGVTQTPRYLIKTRGQQVTLSCSPISGHRSVSWYQQTPGQGLQFLFEYFSETQRNKGNFPGRFSGRQFSNSRSEMNVSTLELGDSALYLCASSLGGGAAYEQYFGPGTRLTVT.

This clonotype appeared a few times. The chain is built from TRBV6-5 and TRBJ1-4; tentatively, D is TRBD1 (5 bases). CDR3 length: 16 amino acids. Per germline, CDR1 MNHEY and CDR2 SVGAGI. V was trimmed by 8 bases and J by 3 bases, leaving 19 bases between them. This CDR3 reads CASADRAPGANEKLFF. CDR3 DNA sequence: TGTGCCAGCGCCGACCGGGCCCCGGGGGCTAATGAAAAACTGTTTTTT.

This chain connects TRBV18 to TRBJ2-2; D gene uncertain. Trimming shortened V by 3 bases and J by 5 bases, and 13 bases separated the two germline ends. This CDR3 spans 15 amino acids. Germline CDR1 and CDR2: KGHSH and LQKENI. The CDR3 sequence: CASSPIGDGTGELFF. The DNA of the CDR3 is TGTGCCAGCTCACCGATTGGGGATGGTACCGGGGAGCTGTTTTTT.

A note on this clonotype: Since a much larger clone is just one base distant, this may be a read error. The chain carries TRBV7-2 and TRBJ2-5; D possibly uses TRBD1 or TRBD2 (5 bases each). Trimming took 4 bases from V and 2 from J, leaving 11 bases between them. Germline CDR1 reads SGHTA; CDR2 reads FQGNSA. The CDR3 is 14 amino acids. The CDR3 region is CASSSGRFQETQYF. Written as DNA, the CDR3 is TGTGCCAGCAGCTCGGGACGGTTTCAAGAGACCCAGTACTTC.

The chain recombines TRBV7-8 with TRBJ2-7, with D perhaps matching TRBD2 (6 bases). The CDR3 has 16 amino acids. Germline loops: CDR1 SGHVS, CDR2 FQNEAQ. Trimming shortened V by 4 bases and J by 0 bases, and 16 bases separated the two germline ends. In DNA, the CDR3 is TGTGCCAGCAGCTCCTTTTTCGCCGGGAGCTCCTACGAGCAGTACTTC. This codes for CASSSFFAGSSYEQYF.

This clonotype was seen only a few times. CDR3 sequence: CASSVGGAGYTF. For the CDR3, the DNA is TGTGCCAGCAGCGTAGGGGGCGCGGGCTACACCTTC. The rearrangement links TRBV9 to TRBJ1-2; D might be TRBD1 (5 bases). The germline CDR1 and CDR2 sequences are SGDLS and YYNGEE. The ends were cut back, 0 bases at V and 8 bases at J, with 8 bases in the middle. The CDR3 totals 12 residues.

In this sample, this clonotype turned up a few times. An end of the junction differs from the germline gene, which may be a read error. V and J are TRBV6-1 and TRBJ1-2; D remains unclear. CDR3 length: 12 amino acids. The germline V gene has CDR1 MNHNS and CDR2 SASEGT. CDR3 bases: TGTGCCAGCAGTGCCGGAGTCTATGGTTACACCTTC. Its translation: CASSAGVYGYTF.

This clonotype was seen only a few times. This chain connects TRBV28 to TRBJ2-7; TRBD1 matches at 7 bases. Germline assignment: CDR1 MDHEN and CDR2 SYDVKM. The CDR3 contains 16 residues. Trimming cost V 6 bases and J 1 base; bases outside gene matches: 12. The CDR3 coding sequence is TGTGCCAGCAGACCCGCTTGGGACAGCCAGTCCTACGAGCAGTACTTC. This encodes CASRPAWDSQSYEQYF.

The CDR3 sequence: CASSFLDEAFF. CDR3 nucleotides: TGTGCCAGCAGCTTCCTCGATGAAGCTTTCTTT. The J gene is TRBJ1-1, the V gene TRBV5-5; D not certain. This CDR3 region has 11 residues. V was trimmed by 2 bases and J by 7 bases, leaving 6 bases between them. Germline V lookup: CDR1 SGHKS, CDR2 YYEKEE (reference sequence).

This clonotype has more than one count but fewer than ten. The chain carries TRBV7-6 and TRBJ2-7; D is possibly TRBD1 or TRBD2 (5 bases each). The CDR3 totals 14 residues. The germline V and J ends were trimmed by 4 bases and 2 bases, with 12 bases remaining between them. The V gene's germline CDR1 is SGHVS and CDR2 FNYEAQ. CDR3 region: CASSWDGGTYEQYF. CDR3 bases: TGTGCCAGCAGCTGGGACGGCGGAACCTACGAGCAGTACTTC. Full variable domain (outside the CDR3, taken from reference TRBV7-6 and TRBJ2-7): GAGVSQSPRYKVTKRGQDVALRCDPISGHVSLYWYRQALGQGPEFLTYFNYEAQQDKSGLPNDRFSAERPEGSISTLTIQRTEQRDSAMYRCASSWDGGTYEQYFGPGTRLTVT.

This chain joins TRBV19 and TRBJ2-2, with 7 bases matching TRBD2. From germline, CDR1 is LNHDA and CDR2 SQIVND (reference sequence). The CDR3 runs to 17 residues. Trimming took 6 bases from V and 5 from J; bases not matched to a gene: 15. The CDR3 sequence: CASRTLGRIGGTGELFF. In DNA form, the CDR3 reads TGTGCCAGTAGGACACTCGGACGGATCGGGGGGACCGGGGAGCTGTTTTTT.

This clonotype was counted a few times. The V gene is TRBV4-1, the J gene TRBJ2-7; maybe TRBD1 (5 bases). Germline V lookup: CDR1 MGHRA, CDR2 YSYEKL. V was pared by 0 bases and J by 3 bases, with 9 bases between. CDR3 length: 14 residues. As DNA, the CDR3 is TGCGCCAGCAGCCAAGATAGACAGTACTACGAGCAGTACTTC. The encoded protein is CASSQDRQYYEQYF.

This clonotype was counted only a few times. The chain combines TRBV7-2 with TRBJ2-7, with D unresolved. V lost 5 bases and J 2 bases, leaving 7 bases between the germline ends. Germline loops: CDR1 SGHTA, CDR2 FQGNSA. The CDR3 covers 12 residues. DNA of the CDR3: TGTGCCAGCAGCGATCCTACCTACGAGCAGTACTTC. As protein: CASSDPTYEQYF.

This clonotype was seen a few times. CDR3 residues: CASSLKGRGTDTQYF. DNA of the CDR3: TGTGCCAGCAGCTTGAAGGGCCGAGGCACAGATACGCAGTATTTT. The genes are TRBV5-6 and TRBJ2-3; D remains ambiguous. This CDR3 has 15 amino acids. V was shortened by 1 base and J by 1 base, with 10 bases between the two germline ends. The germline V gene has CDR1 SGHDT and CDR2 YYEEEE.

The chain couples TRBV20-1 to TRBJ2-1; 8 bases agree with TRBD2. Germline trimming cut 3 bases from V and 0 bases from J; bases unmatched to any gene: 1. This CDR3 is 14 amino acids long. Germline CDR1 and CDR2: DFQATT and SNEGSKA (reference sequence). The DNA for the CDR3 is TGCAGTGCTAGCGGGGGGGTCTCCTACAATGAGCAGTTCTTC. The encoded protein is CSASGGVSYNEQFF.

This clonotype was observed a few times. The chain joins TRBV12-3 or TRBV12-4 to TRBJ1-5, with 9 bases that match TRBD1. This CDR3 is built from 14 residues. Trimming removed 6 bases from V and 5 bases from J; junction bases left unmatched: 5. The CDR3 DNA sequence: TGTGCCAGCAGGATTACAGGGGGCGATCAGCCCCAGCATTTT. Translated, it gives CASRITGGDQPQHF.

This clonotype came up many times. This sequence joins TRBV29-1 and TRBJ2-7; D ambiguous. Looked up from germline, CDR1 is SQVTM and CDR2 is ANQGSEA. Trimming pared 1 base from V and 5 bases from J, leaving 9 bases between. This CDR3 contains 12 residues. CDR3 in amino acids: CSVEGQKDEQYF. The CDR3 DNA is TGCAGCGTTGAAGGGCAGAAAGACGAGCAGTACTTC.

This clonotype was counted a few times. The CDR3 region is CASSRETGYNQPQHF. The DNA of the CDR3 is TGTGCCAGCAGTAGAGAGACAGGATACAATCAGCCCCAGCATTTT. The chain links TRBV12-3 or TRBV12-4 to TRBJ1-5, with D possibly matching TRBD1 (6 bases). The CDR3 is 15 amino acids. Trimming removed 5 bases from V and 3 bases from J, with 14 bases in between.

The chain recombines TRBV6-5 with TRBJ2-1, with D possibly called TRBD1 or TRBD2 (6 bases each). The germline V gene encodes CDR1 MNHEY and CDR2 SVGAGI. The CDR3 has 16 residues. Trimming stripped 2 bases from V and 6 bases from J, with 17 bases between. For the CDR3, the DNA is TGTGCCAGCAGTTACCAAGCAAGGGGGGCCGGCAATGAGCAGTTCTTC. As protein: CASSYQARGAGNEQFF.